The clone carrying this TCR beta chain was observed many times. The target antigen is unknown. The data originate from a study of T cells in Graves' hyperthyroidism and ophthalmopathy. Study-wide results and caveats: The model identified upcoming ophthalmopathy a median approximately six months ahead of onset.

Authors of the study amplified TCR beta CDR3 regions from RNA transcripts. During a first-round RT-PCR of the TCR CDR3, the HTBI primer set was used. One entry per CDR3 protein, called by TCRdb with MiXCR from the multiplex PCR reads. The data show approximately 430,000 distinct CDR3 sequences, approximately 14% seen once. Input material: blood. The clonotype was recovered from a woman in her late teens or twenties with Graves' hyperthyroidism.

The CDR3 loop reads CASGLVLNFWTGTNEQFF. As DNA, the CDR3 is TGTGCTAGTGGTTTGGTACTTAATTTTTGGACAGGCACCAATGAGCAGTTCTTC. V gene TRBV12-5 combines with J gene TRBJ2-1, with 7 bases that match TRBD1. Germline CDR1 is LGHNT and CDR2 is FRNRAP. CDR3 length: 18 amino acids. V lost 0 bases to trimming and J lost 6 bases; unmatched junction nucleotides: 14.